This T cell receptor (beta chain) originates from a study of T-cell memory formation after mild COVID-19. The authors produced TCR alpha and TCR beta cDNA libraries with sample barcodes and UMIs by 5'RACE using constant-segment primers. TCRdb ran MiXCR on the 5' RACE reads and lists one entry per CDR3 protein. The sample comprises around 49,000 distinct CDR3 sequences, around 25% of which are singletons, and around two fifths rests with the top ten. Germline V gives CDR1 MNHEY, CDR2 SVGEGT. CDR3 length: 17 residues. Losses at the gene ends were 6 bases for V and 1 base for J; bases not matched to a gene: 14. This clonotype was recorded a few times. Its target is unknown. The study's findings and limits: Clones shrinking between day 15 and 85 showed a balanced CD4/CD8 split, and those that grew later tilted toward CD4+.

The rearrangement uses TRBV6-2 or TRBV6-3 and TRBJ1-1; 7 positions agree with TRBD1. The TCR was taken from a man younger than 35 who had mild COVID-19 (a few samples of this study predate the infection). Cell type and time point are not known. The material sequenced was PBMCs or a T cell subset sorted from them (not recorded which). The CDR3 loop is CASSSLNTGAQNTEAFF. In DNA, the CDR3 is TGTGCCAGCAGCTCCTTAAATACAGGGGCTCAGAACACTGAAGCTTTCTTT.